This T cell receptor (beta chain) came from a study of blood T cells in healthy people across ages. Next came a second PCR, run for roughly 7 to 12 cycles, which used a sample-barcoded 5' primer along with a J-beta primer mix. TCRdb redid the calling of the 5' RACE reads with MiXCR, one entry per CDR3 protein. The data contain approximately 810,000 distinct CDR3 sequences, 29% of them singletons. The CDR3 totals 12 residues. The V end was cut by 8 bases, the J end by 1 base, with 6 bases between. The chain recombines TRBV12-3 or TRBV12-4 with TRBJ1-5; D may be TRBD1 (5 bases). The material sequenced was blood. The receptor comes from an elderly woman in good health. CDR3 DNA sequence: TGTGCCAGCCGACAGAGCAATCAGCCCCAGCATTTT. The encoded protein is CASRQSNQPQHF.